Below, one T cell receptor beta chain is given with its context. The antigen is unknown. This entry is derived from a study of a mutant IDH1 vaccine in newly diagnosed glioma. Study details: First vaccine doses came 4-6 weeks after radiotherapy alone, or with temozolomide cycles. Among treated patients, about 60% were male and around 38% female, and mean age was approximately 43 years. Every participant had undergone radiotherapy, temozolomide, or both before, and most underwent both. Whole-study findings and limits: No link was apparently found between pseudoprogression and changes in top peripheral T cell clonotypes.

Unmatched junction bases numbered 8, after V lost 5 bases and J lost 7 bases. Germline lookup yields CDR1 SGDLS and CDR2 YYNGEE. This CDR3 contains 14 residues. The time point: week 5, during vaccination. A single vaccine dose contained 300 ug of mutant IDH1 20-mer peptide, and topical imiquimod was used with it. The repertoire was sequenced with immunoSEQ multiplex PCR; TCRdb's copy has only in-frame clones and lacks some. The sample carries about 30,000 clones, around 85% recorded once. Sequencing used PBMCs, obtained from a glioma patient whose treatment included an IDH1 peptide vaccine. The sequence came from a young man with glioma. The chain has TRBV9 and TRBJ1-4; 7 bases are a match to TRBD1. CDR3 sequence (DNA): TGTGCCAGCAGTGAGGGGGCAGGGTTTGAAAAACTGTTTTTT. This sequence encodes CASSEGAGFEKLFF. Full variable domain (remainder filled in from reference TRBV9 and TRBJ1-4): DSGVTQTPKHLITATGQRVTLRCSPRSGDLSVYWYQQSLDQGLQFLIQYYNGEERAKGNILERFSAQQFPDLHSELNLSSLELGDSALYFCASSEGAGFEKLFFGSGTQLSVL.